This T cell receptor (beta chain) was observed in a study of high-grade serous ovarian cancer treatment subgroups. V shed 6 bases and J 2 bases; nucleotides not matched to a gene: 7. The germline CDR1 and CDR2 sequences are MNHEY and SMNVEV (reference sequence). The CDR3 spans 15 residues. Tumor samples were obtained before definitive surgery or chemotherapy. Produced via immunoSEQ multiplex PCR; TCRdb's table is partial and in-frame only. The profile covers about 4,800 clones, with approximately 78% appearing a single time and around 9.1% taken by the ten largest. The sample was tumor tissue. The gene calls are TRBV27 and TRBJ2-3; 8 bases align to TRBD1. The clonotype originates from a human donor with high-grade serous ovarian cancer. The CDR3 DNA follows: TGTGCCAGCAGCCTAGGACAGGGACACACAGATACGCAGTATTTT. This gives the protein CASSLGQGHTDTQYF.